This T cell receptor beta chain was captured in a study of T-cell reconstitution after alpha-beta-depleted transplantation in children. Concerning this clonotype: Its antigen is unknown.

Germline values: CDR1 MNHEY, CDR2 SVGEGT. The CDR3 has 12 amino acids. V was pared by 6 bases and J by 5 bases, with 10 bases between. Points from the study as a whole: The main origin of T-cell counts and diversity one year after transplant was newly produced T cells. Certain patients had high TCRbeta diversity at day 60, and it came from recipient T cells and thymic progenitors that survived.

Preparation of the TCRbeta library was carried out with unique molecular identifiers. From the PCR reads, TCRdb called clonotypes with MiXCR, one entry per CDR3 protein. The sample has about 250,000 distinct CDR3 sequences; 20% to 30% are singletons. This TCR was recovered from a female patient between 2 and 15 years old who had a stem cell transplant for congenital amegakaryocytic thrombocytopenia, so the T cells may come from the graft donor. The chain uses TRBV6-2 or TRBV6-3 and TRBJ1-2; D ambiguous. The sequenced sample was PBMCs, mostly from graft donor cells, obtained 360 days after TCRalphabeta/CD19-depleted stem cell transplant. The CDR3 nucleotides are TGTGCCAGCAGGATGTCCGGTTATGGCTACACCTTC. It translates to CASRMSGYGYTF.